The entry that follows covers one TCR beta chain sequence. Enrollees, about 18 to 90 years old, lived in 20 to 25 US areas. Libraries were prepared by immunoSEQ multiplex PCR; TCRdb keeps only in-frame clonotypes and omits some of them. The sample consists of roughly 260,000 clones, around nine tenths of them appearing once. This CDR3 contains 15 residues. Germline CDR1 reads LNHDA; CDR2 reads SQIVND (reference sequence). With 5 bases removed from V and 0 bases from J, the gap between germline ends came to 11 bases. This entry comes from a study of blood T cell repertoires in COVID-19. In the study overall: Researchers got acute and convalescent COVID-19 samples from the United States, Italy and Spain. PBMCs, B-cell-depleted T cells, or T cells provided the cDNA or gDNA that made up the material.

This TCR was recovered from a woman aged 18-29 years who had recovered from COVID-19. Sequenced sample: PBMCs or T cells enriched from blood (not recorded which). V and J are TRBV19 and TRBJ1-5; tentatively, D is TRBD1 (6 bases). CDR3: CASSDRHYSNQPQHF. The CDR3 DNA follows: TGTGCCAGTAGTGACAGGCACTATAGCAATCAGCCCCAGCATTTT.